This T cell receptor (beta chain) is from a study of T cells in Graves' hyperthyroidism and ophthalmopathy. On the study more broadly: Peripheral blood was acquired at first diagnosis, ahead of any therapy whatsoever.

Deletions cut 5 bases from V and 3 bases from J, with 4 bases between. The CDR3 has 11 residues. Each diagnosis drew on symptoms, thyroxine, TRAb, thyroid ultrasound and orbital computed tomography findings. Amplification yielded TCR beta CDR3 regions, with RNA transcripts as the source. Using the HTBI primer set, a first-round RT-PCR was run on the TCR CDR3. TCRdb re-analysed the multiplex PCR reads in MiXCR, keeping a single row per CDR3 protein. Of a few hundred thousand distinct CDR3 sequences listed, 15% to 20% are singletons. This clonotype was seen many times. Its specificity is unknown. Findings and caveats of the study: The model anticipated ophthalmopathy a median around six months pre-onset.

The TCR sequence derives from a woman between 40 and 50 years old with Graves' ophthalmopathy. The gene calls are TRBV12-3 or TRBV12-4 and TRBJ2-5; D is unresolved. The sequenced sample was blood. The CDR3 region is CASSTKETQYF. As DNA, the CDR3 is TGTGCCAGCAGTACGAAAGAGACCCAGTACTTC.